The rows below give T cell receptor beta chains drawn from one sample of a study of T cells in Graves' hyperthyroidism and ophthalmopathy. One entry per CDR3 protein, called by TCRdb with MiXCR from the multiplex PCR reads. The sample contains around 300,000 distinct CDR3 sequences, less than 20% of which appear only once. Sequencing was carried out using blood. The receptors originated from a man between 50 and 59 years old with Graves' ophthalmopathy. CDR3s include the opening cysteine and the closing phenylalanine or tryptophan. Fields, in order: V gene, J gene, D gene, clone size, CDR3 DNA, CDR3 protein. D genes are given only for firm matches. Not all rows give a size; the values are once, few, many and, for expanded clones, a class.

TRBV11-2	TRBJ1-2	.	many	TGTGCCAGCAGCCTATCACAGGGCGGGCGCTATGGCTACACCTTC	CASSLSQGGRYGYTF
TRBV2	TRBJ2-5	TRBD2	many	TGTGCCAGCAGCCAGCGGGAGGGCCTGGAGACCCAGTACTTC	CASSQREGLETQYF
TRBV5-4	TRBJ1-1	.	.	TGTGCCAGCAGCAGCCCGAGGGTAGGGAACATGAACACTGAAGCTTTCTTT	CASSSPRVGNMNTEAFF
TRBV3-1	TRBJ2-3	.	many	TGTGCCAGCAGCCAAGTGCCCCTTACGACAGATACGCAGTATTTT	CASSQVPLTTDTQYF
TRBV6-2/TRBV6-3	TRBJ2-2	TRBD1	.	TGTGCCACGAATCGACAGGGTCGGGTCACCGGGGAGCTGTTTTTT	CATNRQGRVTGELFF
TRBV11-2	TRBJ2-5	.	many	TGTGCCAGCAGCTCAACAGGGTACCAAGAGACCCAGTACTTC	CASSSTGYQETQYF
TRBV29-1	TRBJ2-1	.	few	TGCAGCGCTACCGGGACAACCTACAATGAGCAGTTCTTC	CSATGTTYNEQFF
TRBV20-1	TRBJ2-5	TRBD1	.	TGCAGTGCTAGCCGGGACAGGGCCTGGGGAGAGACCCAGTACTTC	CSASRDRAWGETQYF
TRBV28	TRBJ2-7	.	.	TGTGCCAGCAGCTACACCCCCGCATCCTACGAGCAGTACTTC	CASSYTPASYEQYF
TRBV7-9	TRBJ2-5	.	.	TGTGCCAGCAGCTTAGGGGAGAACCGACGGTACTTC	CASSLGENRRYF
TRBV20-1	TRBJ1-3	.	.	TGCAGTGCTAGAGATGCAGGCAGCTCTGGAAACACCATATATTTT	CSARDAGSSGNTIYF
TRBV5-1	TRBJ2-1	.	.	TGCGCCAGCAGTGAGACACCAGGCTCCTACAATGAGCAGTTCTTC	CASSETPGSYNEQFF
TRBV9	TRBJ2-7	.	.	TGTGCCAGCAGCGGGTTGACAGGGAGGAGTGAGCAGTACTTC	CASSGLTGRSEQYF
TRBV5-4	TRBJ1-2	.	few	TGTGCCAGCAGCTCTACAACCGGGACACCTAACTATGGCTACACCTTC	CASSSTTGTPNYGYTF
TRBV20-1	TRBJ2-1	TRBD2	few	TGCAGTGCTAGAGGGTGGACTAGCGGGAGTGTGGGTGAGCAGTTCTTC	CSARGWTSGSVGEQFF
TRBV27	TRBJ2-7	TRBD1	few	TGTGCCAGCAGGGACAGGGGGGATTACGAGCAGTACTTC	CASRDRGDYEQYF
TRBV20-1	TRBJ1-5	TRBD1	.	TGCAGTGCTGAGAAGGGGGCAAGGAGCCAGCCCCAGCATTTT	CSAEKGARSQPQHF
TRBV2	TRBJ2-1	.	many	TGTGCCAGCAGTGGGGTCAGCAGGGTAGCCTACAATGAGCAGTTCTTC	CASSGVSRVAYNEQFF
TRBV27	TRBJ2-3	.	few	TGTGCCAGCAGCAGGACACACACCACAGATACGCAGTATTTT	CASSRTHTTDTQYF
TRBV15	TRBJ1-2	.	.	TGTGCCACCAGCCTAACAGGGAGTAGCTATGGCTACACCTTC	CATSLTGSSYGYTF
TRBV7-9	TRBJ2-7	TRBD2	many	TGTGCCAGCAGCCACCCGACTAGCGGGAGTACCTACGAGCAGTACTTC	CASSHPTSGSTYEQYF
TRBV20-1	TRBJ2-7	.	.	TGCAGTGCCATGTCAGGGGACGGCTACGAGCAGTACTTC	CSAMSGDGYEQYF
TRBV11-2	TRBJ2-7	TRBD1	many	TGTGCCAGCAGCACAGGGGGCGAGCAGTACTTC	CASSTGGEQYF
TRBV7-8	TRBJ2-5	.	many	TGTGCCAGCAGGGCATACCAAGAGACCCAGTACTTC	CASRAYQETQYF